One sample yielded the 16 T cell receptor beta chains listed below, sequenced in a study of Graves' ophthalmopathy and Graves' hyperthyroidism. The study amplified TCR beta CDR3 regions using RNA transcripts. After a first-round RT-PCR with HTBI primers, a second-round multiplex PCR was run. TCRdb fed the multiplex PCR reads into MiXCR, producing one record per CDR3 protein. The sample lists about 740,000 distinct CDR3 sequences, 40% occurring once. Sequenced: peripheral blood. The source of these receptors is an adult man with Graves' ophthalmopathy.

The V gene is TRBV5-5, the J gene TRBJ2-6; D is unclear. The germline V and J ends were trimmed by 0 bases and 5 bases, with 9 bases remaining between them. The CDR3 is made up of 15 amino acids. Germline CDR1 SGHKS, CDR2 YYEKEE (reference sequence). The CDR3 is CASSLDPFRANVLTF. In DNA form, the CDR3 reads TGTGCCAGCAGCTTGGACCCGTTCAGGGCCAACGTCCTGACTTTC.

This clonotype was counted only a few times. The chain has TRBV7-2 and TRBJ2-7; D not certain. The CDR3 totals 14 residues. Germline V lookup: CDR1 SGHTA, CDR2 FQGNSA. Trimming stripped 3 bases from V and 7 bases from J, with 16 bases between. The DNA for the CDR3 is TGTGCCAGCAGCTTCAATGGCTGGGGTCGAGAGCAGTACTTC. This sequence encodes CASSFNGWGREQYF. Filled out from reference TRBV7-2 and TRBJ2-7, the complete variable domain reads GAGVSQSPSNKVTEKGKDVELRCDPISGHTALYWYRQSLGQGLEFLIYFQGNSAPDKSGLPSDRFSAERTGGSVSTLTIQRTQQEDSAVYLCASSFNGWGREQYFGPGTRLTVT.

The count of this clonotype is one. The rearrangement uses TRBV6-6 and TRBJ1-5; D is perhaps TRBD1 (5 bases). Germline V gene sequence: CDR1 MNHNY, CDR2 SVGAGI (reference sequence). Trimming cost V 8 bases and J 11 bases, with 25 bases left between them. The CDR3 is 15 amino acids. This CDR3 reads CASYLRDLPRPTQHF. The CDR3 DNA reads as TGTGCCAGCTATCTACGGGACCTCCCAAGGCCCACCCAGCATTTT.

The sample holds a few counts of this clonotype. The rearrangement links TRBV5-6 to TRBJ2-2; the D is unclear. V lost 4 bases to trimming and J lost 1 base, with 8 bases between them. The V gene's germline CDR1 is SGHDT and CDR2 YYEEEE. The CDR3 runs 14 residues. CDR3 protein: CASSPLMNTGELFF. Here the CDR3 DNA reads TGTGCCAGCAGCCCTCTAATGAACACCGGGGAGCTGTTTTTT.

With respect to this clonotype: One junction end disagrees with the germline gene, perhaps due to a read error. The rearrangement links TRBV20-1 to TRBJ2-7; 9 bases match TRBD1. CDR1 is DFQATT and CDR2 is SNEGSKA in the germline V gene (reference sequence). The CDR3 extends over 14 amino acids. The CDR3 DNA sequence: TGCAGTGCTAGTCGGGGACAGGGTGCCGGGGAGCTGTACTTC. Translation: CSASRGQGAGELYF.

This clonotype was recorded a few times. This sequence joins TRBV15 and TRBJ2-7, with D tentatively TRBD2 (5 bases). The germline V and J ends were trimmed by 4 bases and 2 bases, with 9 bases remaining between them. The CDR3 consists of 13 residues. CDR1 LNHNV and CDR2 YYDKDF come from the germline V gene (reference sequence). The CDR3 nucleotides read TGTGCCACCAGCATGCGAGGGACCTACGAGCAGTACTTC. Protein product: CATSMRGTYEQYF. Supplemented by reference TRBV15 and TRBJ2-7, the full variable domain reads DAMVIQNPRYQVTQFGKPVTLSCSQTLNHNVMYWYQQKSSQAPKLLFHYYDKDFNNEADTPDNFQSRRPNTSFCFLDIRSPGLGDTAMYLCATSMRGTYEQYFGPGTRLTVT.

For this clonotype: A read error may be the cause here, since a much bigger clone is one base away. The chain couples TRBV24-1 to TRBJ1-2; TRBD1 is a possible D gene (5 bases). Germline V gene sequence: CDR1 KGHDR, CDR2 SFDVKD. The CDR3 runs to 14 residues. The CDR3 is CATSDPGTAYGYIF. The CDR3 coding sequence is TGTGCCACCAGTGATCCCGGGACGGCATATGGCTACATCTTC.

In this sample, this clonotype turned up a few times. This sequence joins TRBV11-2 and TRBJ2-7; the D gene could be TRBD1 or TRBD2 (5 bases each). Trimming pared 1 base from V and 5 bases from J, leaving 18 bases between. The CDR3 contains 16 residues. Germline CDR1 and CDR2: SGHAT and FQNNGV. CDR3 residues: CASSLVWGMGMNEQYF. The CDR3 nucleotides are TGTGCCAGCAGCTTAGTCTGGGGGATGGGTATGAACGAGCAGTACTTC. Together with reference TRBV11-2 and TRBJ2-7, the CDR3 gives the full variable domain: EAGVAQSPRYKIIEKRQSVAFWCNPISGHATLYWYQQILGQGPKLLIQFQNNGVVDDSQLPKDRFSAERLKGVDSTLKIQPAKLEDSAVYLCASSLVWGMGMNEQYFGPGTRLTVT.

This clonotype was seen more than once but under ten times. The J gene is TRBJ2-7, the V gene TRBV5-6, with D possibly being TRBD2 (5 bases). V lost 4 bases and J lost 6, with 14 bases in between. The CDR3 is 13 amino acids. Per the germline V gene, CDR1 is SGHDT and CDR2 is YYEEEE. CDR3 DNA sequence: TGTGCCAGCAGCCAGCGGCGGTCAGCCGAGCAGTACTTC. Translating gives CASSQRRSAEQYF.

This clonotype was picked up a small number of times. Since no conserved phenylalanine or tryptophan closes the CDR3, a read error is the likely cause. CDR3: CASSQDRGDAEAFS. The CDR3, as DNA: TGCGCCAGCAGCCAAGATCGGGGTGACGCTGAAGCTTTCTCT. The chain joins TRBV5-4 to TRBJ1-1, with no clear D. From germline, CDR1 is SGHNT and CDR2 YYREEE (reference sequence). The CDR3 runs 14 residues.

The rearrangement uses TRBV9 and TRBJ1-2; D is unresolved. With 3 bases removed from V and 4 bases from J, the gap between germline ends came to 4 bases. CDR3 length: 11 residues. Germline V CDR1 and CDR2: SGDLS, YYNGEE. CDR3 in DNA: TGTGCCAGCAGCGGGGCCTATGGCTACACCTTC. Amino acids: CASSGAYGYTF.

The chain couples TRBV2 to TRBJ2-5, with a tentative D call TRBD2 (6 bases). Deletions cut 7 bases from V and 3 bases from J, with 9 bases between. Germline-derived CDR1 and CDR2 are SNHLY and FYNNEI. The CDR3 runs 12 residues. For the CDR3, the DNA is TGTGCCAGCAAAGGGACTGAAGAGACCCAGTACTTC. Protein: CASKGTEETQYF.

The J gene is TRBJ2-7, the V gene TRBV9; D not certain. The germline CDR1 and CDR2 sequences are SGDLS and YYNGEE. V dropped 6 bases and J dropped 3 bases, with 16 bases sitting between them. The CDR3 totals 14 residues. This CDR3 is CASTEPHPGYEQYF. DNA of the CDR3: TGTGCCAGCACCGAGCCCCACCCAGGCTACGAGCAGTACTTC. The variable domain in full, completed from reference TRBV9 and TRBJ2-7, reads DSGVTQTPKHLITATGQRVTLRCSPRSGDLSVYWYQQSLDQGLQFLIQYYNGEERAKGNILERFSAQQFPDLHSELNLSSLELGDSALYFCASTEPHPGYEQYFGPGTRLTVT.

This clonotype was detected only a few times. This sequence joins TRBV4-3 and TRBJ2-7, with D possibly being TRBD1 (5 bases). From germline, CDR1 is LGHNA and CDR2 YSLEER. Trimming removed 4 bases from V and 2 bases from J, with 15 bases in between. This CDR3 has 15 residues. CDR3: CASSPPGAGPYEQYF. The CDR3 DNA is TGCGCCAGCAGCCCTCCCGGAGCAGGGCCCTACGAGCAGTACTTC.

This clonotype occurred a few times. The V gene is TRBV10-3, the J gene TRBJ2-7, with a weak D call TRBD2 (5 bases). The CDR3 consists of 16 residues. From germline, CDR1 is ENHRY and CDR2 SYGVKD. Trimming cost V 0 bases and J 0 bases, with 12 bases left between them. The CDR3 protein is CAISESSRESSYEQYF. Here the CDR3 DNA reads TGTGCCATCAGTGAGTCTTCCCGGGAATCCTCCTACGAGCAGTACTTC.

As to this clonotype: A much more abundant neighbour one base away suggests this may be a read error. V gene TRBV2 combines with J gene TRBJ1-1, with D maybe TRBD1 (6 bases). From germline, CDR1 is SNHLY and CDR2 FYNNEI. The CDR3 covers 12 residues. In nucleotides, the CDR3 is TGTGCCAGCAGTTGGGGGCGCACTGAAGCTTCCTTT. Protein: CASSWGRTEASF.